These T cell receptor beta chains were read from a single sample in a study of shared clonotypes between healthy human individuals. The repertoire was sequenced with immunoSEQ multiplex PCR; TCRdb's copy has only in-frame clones and lacks some. Of fewer than 500,000 clones in the sample, about 79% were seen once. The specimen was PBMCs. The receptors stem from a woman between 40 and 55 years old in good health. Some clones in this sample may be carry-over from other donors' samples. Both conserved end residues are part of each CDR3. The D gene is left open where the match is weak. Size is stated for part of the rows, as once, few or many counts, or as a class when the clone is expanded.

V gene	clone size	J gene	D gene	CDR3 protein	CDR3 DNA
TRBV6-1	NA	TRBJ1-5	TRBD1	CASRWGQDSNQPQHF	TGTGCCAGCAGGTGGGGACAGGATAGCAATCAGCCCCAGCATTTT
TRBV27	once	TRBJ2-7	TRBD1	CASSLGTGNIYEQYF	TGTGCCAGCAGTTTAGGGACAGGGAATATCTACGAGCAGTACTTC
TRBV13	NA	TRBJ2-5	NA	CASSARVGNRETQYF	TGTGCCAGCAGCGCCAGGGTTGGGAATCGAGAGACCCAGTACTTC
TRBV30	many	TRBJ1-5	TRBD1	CAWGQGSNQPQHF	TGTGCCTGGGGACAGGGAAGCAATCAGCCCCAGCATTTT
TRBV10-2	NA	TRBJ2-1	NA	CASSEPKLTEQFF	TGCGCCAGCAGTGAACCCAAACTGACTGAGCAGTTCTTC
TRBV18	NA	TRBJ1-1	NA	CASSPPGRVRAEAFF	TGTGCCAGCTCACCACCGGGCAGGGTAAGGGCTGAAGCTTTCTTT
TRBV28	few	TRBJ2-2	TRBD1	CASSGQGELFF	TGTGCCAGCAGCGGACAGGGCGAGCTGTTTTTT
TRBV4-3	few	TRBJ2-5	NA	CASSRVGGLQETQYF	TGCGCCAGCAGCCGCGTCGGGGGCCTACAAGAGACCCAGTACTTC
TRBV6-6	NA	TRBJ2-5	NA	CASSYSGQNQETQYF	TGTGCCAGCAGTTACTCAGGGCAGAACCAAGAGACCCAGTACTTC
TRBV7-9	once	TRBJ1-2	NA	CASSLERNYGYTF	TGTGCCAGCAGCTTAGAACGTAACTATGGCTACACCTTC
TRBV7-2	NA	TRBJ2-7	NA	CASSLEAVGAEQYF	TGTGCCAGCAGCTTAGAGGCAGTAGGAGCCGAGCAGTACTTC
TRBV6-5	NA	TRBJ2-1	NA	CASRSRDEHKYEQFF	TGTGCCAGCAGAAGCCGGGACGAACACAAGTATGAGCAGTTCTTC
TRBV2	NA	TRBJ2-7	NA	CASSARGPYEQYF	TGTGCCAGCAGTGCCAGGGGCCCCTACGAGCAGTACTTC
TRBV7-2	many	TRBJ2-3	TRBD2	CASSLVGGTSKEYF	TGTGCCAGCAGCTTGGTGGGTGGGACTAGCAAGGAGTATTTT
TRBV5-1	NA	TRBJ2-3	TRBD2	CASSPGLAGATDTQYF	TGCGCCAGCAGCCCGGGACTAGCGGGGGCCACAGATACGCAGTATTTT
TRBV29-1	NA	TRBJ2-7	NA	CSVVGAPYEQYF	TGCAGCGTTGTAGGGGCGCCGTACGAGCAGTACTTC
TRBV7-9	NA	TRBJ1-5	NA	CASSSGGLEHF	TGTGCCAGCAGCTCGGGGGGGCTGGAGCATTTT
TRBV5-6	many	TRBJ2-2	NA	CASSLQAGNRSGELFF	TGTGCCAGCAGCTTGCAGGCAGGTAATAGGTCCGGGGAGCTGTTTTTT
TRBV11-2	NA	TRBJ1-1	NA	CASSLFTEAFF	TGTGCCAGCAGCCTCTTCACTGAAGCTTTCTTT
TRBV28	NA	TRBJ2-1	NA	CASSSPTSSKYGEQFF	TGTGCCAGCAGTTCACCCACTAGTTCTAAGTACGGTGAGCAGTTCTTC
TRBV5-1	NA	TRBJ2-1	TRBD1	CASRPGTGYEQFF	TGCGCCAGCAGACCCGGGACAGGGTATGAGCAGTTCTTC
TRBV28	NA	TRBJ1-2	TRBD1	CASSIAGQGGFYGYTF	TGTGCCAGCAGTATAGCGGGACAGGGCGGCTTCTATGGCTACACCTTC
TRBV7-3	NA	TRBJ2-3	NA	CASSLGHSTDTQYF	TGTGCCAGCAGCTTAGGGCATAGCACAGATACGCAGTATTTT
TRBV27	NA	TRBJ2-7	TRBD2	CASSWTSGTYEQYF	TGTGCCAGCAGCTGGACTAGCGGGACTTACGAGCAGTACTTC
TRBV29-1	once	TRBJ1-3	TRBD1	CSGTGVAGNTIYF	TGCAGCGGGACAGGGGTAGCCGGAAACACCATATATTTT
TRBV5-1	NA	TRBJ1-3	NA	CASSLSAGSGNTIYF	TGCGCCAGCAGCTTGTCCGCCGGCTCTGGAAACACCATATATTTT
TRBV9	NA	TRBJ2-3	NA	CASSVESRRGTQYF	TGTGCCAGCAGCGTAGAGTCGCGTCGGGGTACGCAGTATTTT
TRBV5-4	NA	TRBJ1-1	NA	CASSPWGATEAFF	TGTGCCAGCAGCCCCTGGGGGGCCACTGAAGCTTTCTTT
TRBV4-1	NA	TRBJ2-4	TRBD1	CASSQPDRGPLAKNIQYF	TGCGCCAGCAGCCAACCCGACAGGGGCCCCCTAGCCAAAAACATTCAGTACTTC
TRBV6-5	once	TRBJ2-2	NA	CASSSRHVGPGELFF	TGTGCCAGCAGTTCGCGACACGTCGGACCCGGGGAGCTGTTTTTT
TRBV7-9	NA	TRBJ2-7	TRBD1	CASSHPPGQGTSSYEQYF	TGTGCCAGCAGCCACCCTCCGGGACAGGGCACCTCCTCCTACGAGCAGTACTTC
TRBV9	NA	TRBJ2-5	TRBD2	CASSVTAGGPYLVQTQYF	TGTGCCAGCAGCGTCACAGCGGGAGGACCCTACCTTGTACAGACCCAGTACTTC
TRBV7-9	NA	TRBJ2-2	TRBD1	CASSAQGIGELFF	TGTGCCAGCAGCGCACAGGGGATCGGGGAGCTGTTTTTT
TRBV23-1	NA	TRBJ2-1	TRBD2	CASSHFIGLAGNEQFF	TGCGCCAGCAGTCACTTTATAGGACTAGCGGGAAATGAGCAGTTCTTC
TRBV30	NA	TRBJ1-2	NA	CACTFGTPAIYGYTF	TGTGCCTGCACCTTCGGGACACCCGCCATCTATGGCTACACCTTC
TRBV7-6	once	TRBJ2-5	TRBD1	CASSFDREETQYF	TGTGCCAGCAGCTTTGACAGGGAAGAGACCCAGTACTTC
TRBV5-4	NA	TRBJ2-5	TRBD2	CASSLSLAGSSQYF	TGTGCCAGCAGCTTGAGCTTAGCGGGATCTTCCCAGTACTTC
TRBV9	NA	TRBJ1-1	NA	CASSTSRTAGRTEAFF	TGTGCCAGCAGCACTAGCCGGACCGCGGGGCGCACTGAAGCTTTCTTT
TRBV10-3	NA	TRBJ1-5	NA	CAISGGDGNQPQHF	TGTGCCATCAGTGGAGGGGACGGCAATCAGCCCCAGCATTTT
TRBV9	NA	TRBJ2-7	NA	CASSVEGSTWDEQYF	TGTGCCAGCAGCGTAGAGGGGAGTACGTGGGACGAGCAGTACTTC
TRBV4-1	NA	TRBJ2-3	NA	CASSSTPGGYTDTQYF	TGCGCCAGCAGCTCTACGCCGGGCGGCTACACAGATACGCAGTATTTT
TRBV9	once	TRBJ2-1	NA	CASSAQVLFSYNEQFF	TGTGCCAGCAGCGCACAGGTTCTATTCTCCTACAATGAGCAGTTCTTC
TRBV6-6	NA	TRBJ1-1	NA	CAGGDTENTEAFF	TGTGCCGGAGGTGACACCGAGAACACTGAAGCTTTCTTT
TRBV7-2	NA	TRBJ1-1	NA	CASRGDVNTEAFF	TGTGCCAGCAGGGGGGATGTGAACACTGAAGCTTTCTTT
TRBV5-6	NA	TRBJ1-1	NA	CASIPPVGVNTEAFF	TGTGCCAGCATCCCCCCCGTGGGGGTGAACACTGAAGCTTTCTTT
TRBV9	NA	TRBJ2-7	TRBD1	CASSPRGGRDSYEQYF	TGTGCCAGCAGCCCCAGAGGGGGCAGGGACTCCTACGAGCAGTACTTC
TRBV14	NA	TRBJ1-2	NA	CASSPTGWHYGYTF	TGTGCCAGCAGCCCGACAGGATGGCACTATGGCTACACCTTC
TRBV5-1	NA	TRBJ2-1	NA	CASSLGLSDEQFF	TGCGCCAGCAGCTTGGGGCTAAGCGATGAGCAGTTCTTC
TRBV29-1	once	TRBJ2-7	NA	CSVGGTDSYEQYF	TGCAGCGTTGGCGGGACAGACTCCTACGAGCAGTACTTC